What follows are 21 T cell receptor beta chains derived from one specimen sequenced in a study of blood T cells in healthy people across ages. A sample-barcoded 5' primer and a J-beta primer mix were used in a second PCR of roughly 6 to 12 cycles. From the 5' RACE reads, TCRdb called clonotypes with MiXCR, one entry per CDR3 protein. The data show more than 650,000 distinct CDR3 sequences, with 22% seen just once and around 21% held by the top ten. Source material: blood. These receptors all come from a man between 65 and 79 years old in good health.

The J gene is TRBJ2-1, the V gene TRBV7-9; no clear D. With 5 bases removed from V and 8 bases from J, the gap between germline ends came to 7 bases. This CDR3 spans 11 amino acids. Germline lookup yields CDR1 SEHNR and CDR2 FQNEAQ (reference sequence). As DNA, the CDR3 is TGTGCCAGCAGCCCACCCGATGAGCAGTTCTTC. It yields the protein CASSPPDEQFF. Filled out from reference TRBV7-9 and TRBJ2-1, the complete variable domain reads DTGVSQNPRHKITKRGQNVTFRCDPISEHNRLYWYRQTLGQGPEFLTYFQNEAQLEKSRLLSDRFSAERPKGSFSTLEIQRTEQGDSAMYLCASSPPDEQFFGPGTRLTVL.

This sequence joins TRBV7-2 and TRBJ1-3; D remains unclear. CDR1 is SGHTA and CDR2 is FQGNSA in the germline V gene. Trimming stripped 5 bases from V and 7 bases from J, with 9 bases between. This CDR3 region has 12 residues. The CDR3 DNA reads TGTGCCAGCAGCATTCGGTGGAACACCATATATTTT. Residues: CASSIRWNTIYF. Complete variable domain (other parts from reference TRBV7-2 and TRBJ1-3): GAGVSQSPSNKVTEKGKDVELRCDPISGHTALYWYRQSLGQGLEFLIYFQGNSAPDKSGLPSDRFSAERTGGSVSTLTIQRTQQEDSAVYLCASSIRWNTIYFGEGSWLTVV.

The genes are TRBV6-6 and TRBJ1-2; no clear D. CDR1 and CDR2 (germline): MNHNY, SVGAGI (reference sequence). Deletions cut 4 bases from V and 4 bases from J, with 10 bases between. CDR3 length equals 13 residues. In DNA, the CDR3 is TGTGCCAGCAGTTCCCAGGTGAGCTATGGCTACACCTTC. This sequence encodes CASSSQVSYGYTF.

A few counts support this clonotype. The J gene is TRBJ1-5, the V gene TRBV10-3; 9 bases agree with TRBD1. Germline V gene lookup returns CDR1 ENHRY and CDR2 SYGVKD. The CDR3 sequence is 13 residues long. Losses at the gene ends were 5 bases for V and 7 bases for J; bases not matched to a gene: 3. The CDR3 sequence is CAISNRGQQPQHF. The CDR3 DNA reads as TGTGCCATCAGTAACAGGGGGCAACAGCCCCAGCATTTT.

The chain has TRBV6-2 or TRBV6-3 and TRBJ2-1; 7 nucleotides align to TRBD2. The CDR3 length is 16 residues. The trim removed 2 bases at V and 0 bases at J, leaving 4 bases unmatched. The germline CDR1 and CDR2 sequences are MNHEY and SVGEGT. CDR3 residues: CASSYGGEGSYNEQFF. The CDR3 nucleotides are TGTGCCAGCAGTTACGGAGGGGAGGGCTCCTACAATGAGCAGTTCTTC.

This clonotype was observed a handful of times. This CDR3 is CASSEGSRETQYF. For the CDR3, the DNA is TGTGCCAGCAGTGAAGGGTCCCGAGAGACCCAGTACTTC. This chain links TRBV2 with TRBJ2-5, with D unclear. The germline V and J ends were trimmed by 1 base and 4 bases, with 7 bases remaining between them. This CDR3 region has 13 residues. Looked up from germline, CDR1 is SNHLY and CDR2 is FYNNEI.

CDR3 DNA: TGTGCTAGTGGTTTGGTGGTAGGGGCGAACACAGATACGCAGTATTTT. Protein product: CASGLVVGANTDTQYF. The rearrangement joins TRBV12-5 to TRBJ2-3; possibly TRBD1 for D (5 bases). The CDR3 runs to 16 residues. Germline CDR1 and CDR2: LGHNT and FRNRAP. V was cut by 0 bases and J by 2 bases, with 12 bases left in between.

This clonotype showed up just a few times. The chain employs TRBV6-6 and TRBJ1-5; tentative D call: TRBD1 (5 bases). The CDR3 covers 13 residues. Trimming removed 2 bases from V and 12 bases from J, with 14 bases in between. CDR1 is MNHNY, CDR2 SVGAGI, per germline (reference sequence). Here the CDR3 reads CASSYDGGTDQHF. For the CDR3, the DNA is TGTGCCAGCAGTTACGACGGCGGGACGGACCAGCATTTT.

V gene TRBV3-1 combines with J gene TRBJ1-1, with 9 bases lining up with TRBD1. V dropped 4 bases and J dropped 1; count of bases not matched to a gene: 7. Germline V gene sequence: CDR1 LGHDT, CDR2 YNNKEL (reference sequence). The CDR3 is 16 residues long. CDR3 in DNA: TGTGCCAGCAGCCCGAGCTCGGGACAGGGGAACACTGAAGCTTTCTTT. Translation gives CASSPSSGQGNTEAFF. Supplemented by reference TRBV3-1 and TRBJ1-1, the full variable domain reads DTAVSQTPKYLVTQMGNDKSIKCEQNLGHDTMYWYKQDSKKFLKIMFSYNNKELIINETVPNRFSPKSPDKAHLNLHINSLELGDSAVYFCASSPSSGQGNTEAFFGQGTRLTVV.

In its sample, this clonotype was seen a few times. The CDR3 reads CSVEDGDPGANVLTF. CDR3 bases: TGCAGCGTTGAAGATGGGGACCCCGGGGCCAACGTCCTGACTTTC. The V gene is TRBV29-1, the J gene TRBJ2-6, with D perhaps TRBD1 or TRBD2 (5 bases each). Trimming took 0 bases from V and 4 from J, leaving 10 bases between them. Germline V gene lookup returns CDR1 SQVTM and CDR2 ANQGSEA. This CDR3 contains 15 residues.

This clonotype was seen only a few times. The rearrangement joins TRBV5-6 to TRBJ2-3, with no clear D. The CDR3 loop spans 13 amino acids. V dropped 6 bases and J dropped 5 bases, with 13 bases sitting between them. Germline V gene data show CDR1 as SGHDT and CDR2 as YYEEEE. CDR3 coding DNA: TGTGCCAGCAACCGGGCTGCGATAGATACGCAGTATTTT. Its translation: CASNRAAIDTQYF.

V and J are TRBV10-3 and TRBJ2-1, with D tentatively TRBD2 (6 bases). The CDR3 has 15 amino acids. V was trimmed by 1 base and J by 13 bases, leaving 20 bases between them. The V gene's germline CDR1 is ENHRY and CDR2 SYGVKD. The CDR3 sequence: CAISEYLEGGQEQFF. The CDR3 coding sequence is TGTGCCATCAGTGAGTACCTGGAGGGAGGTCAGGAACAGTTCTTC.

This clonotype occurred many times. CDR3 in amino acids: CASSPTGVAYNEQFF. The CDR3 nucleotides read TGTGCCAGCTCACCAACCGGGGTGGCATACAATGAGCAGTTCTTC. This chain connects TRBV18 to TRBJ2-1; D possibly corresponds to TRBD2 (5 bases). V lost 2 bases and J 4 bases, leaving 12 bases between the germline ends. CDR1 is KGHSH and CDR2 is LQKENI in the germline V gene. The CDR3 spans 15 residues.

This clonotype was detected a few times. The chain employs TRBV5-1 and TRBJ2-1, with D uncertain. The CDR3 totals 17 residues. The V and J ends lost 4 bases and 0 bases respectively, with 17 bases between them. Per germline, CDR1 SGHRS and CDR2 YFSETQ. CDR3 amino acids: CASSPGSTSSSYNEQFF. As DNA, the CDR3 is TGCGCCAGCAGCCCAGGATCGACTTCGAGCTCCTACAATGAGCAGTTCTTC. The complete variable domain, with remaining parts taken from reference TRBV5-1 and TRBJ2-1, reads KAGVTQTPRYLIKTRGQQVTLSCSPISGHRSVSWYQQTPGQGLQFLFEYFSETQRNKGNFPGRFSGRQFSNSRSEMNVSTLELGDSALYLCASSPGSTSSSYNEQFFGPGTRLTVL.

This chain uses TRBV6-6 with TRBJ1-5; D is perhaps TRBD1 (5 bases). The CDR3 totals 14 residues. Germline CDR1 reads MNHNY; CDR2 reads SVGAGI (reference sequence). V was shortened by 5 bases and J by 7 bases, with 15 bases between the two germline ends. The CDR3 loop reads CASSTRQTRQPQHF. The DNA for the CDR3 is TGTGCCAGCAGTACTCGACAGACCAGGCAGCCCCAGCATTTT.

CDR3 sequence: CASSFRGNSYEQYF. In nucleotides, the CDR3 is TGTGCCAGCAGTTTCCGGGGGAACTCCTACGAGCAGTACTTC. The chain uses TRBV12-3 or TRBV12-4 and TRBJ2-7; D is possibly TRBD2 (6 bases). CDR3 length equals 14 residues. Trimming removed 3 bases from V and 0 bases from J, with 9 bases in between.

The gene calls are TRBV12-5 and TRBJ1-2; perhaps TRBD1 as D (5 bases). The germline V gene has CDR1 LGHNT and CDR2 FRNRAP. The length of the CDR3 is 13 residues. The V end was cut by 2 bases, the J end by 7 bases, with 11 bases between. CDR3: CASGLRGDGGYTF. DNA for the CDR3: TGTGCTAGTGGTTTGCGGGGGGATGGTGGCTACACCTTC.

Only a few counts were recorded for this clonotype. This chain joins TRBV7-3 and TRBJ2-3, with D perhaps matching TRBD2 (5 bases). Germline V CDR1 and CDR2: SGHTA, FQGTGA. This CDR3 comprises 14 residues. Trimming stripped 1 base from V and 2 bases from J, with 7 bases between. DNA of the CDR3: TGTGCCAGCAGCTTAAACCGGGACACAGATACGCAGTATTTT. Translation: CASSLNRDTDTQYF.

This clonotype was seen a handful of times. V gene TRBV5-5 combines with J gene TRBJ2-7; TRBD1 aligns across 7 bases. The CDR3 runs to 14 residues. The J segment lost 2 bases and the V segment lost 2 bases, leaving 4 bases of the junction unmatched. CDR1 and CDR2 (germline): SGHKS, YYEKEE (reference sequence). The DNA for the CDR3 is TGTGCCAGCAGCTTCGACAGGGTTCCCTACGAGCAGTACGTC. This encodes CASSFDRVPYEQYV.

In its sample, this clonotype was seen a few times. The chain combines TRBV10-3 with TRBJ2-7; D uncertain. The CDR3 has 16 amino acids. Germline loops: CDR1 ENHRY, CDR2 SYGVKD. V was cut by 0 bases and J by 2 bases, with 14 bases left in between. The CDR3 region has the DNA TGTGCCATCAGTGAGTCTGGTAACCGGGTTACCTACGAGCAGTACTTC. Its translation: CAISESGNRVTYEQYF.

In this sample, this clonotype turned up a few times. The chain's CDR3 is CASSHPLAGGTNEQFF. The CDR3 DNA reads as TGCGCCAGCAGCCATCCTCTAGCGGGGGGGACCAATGAGCAGTTCTTC. The chain carries TRBV4-1 and TRBJ2-1, with 12 bases identical to TRBD2. Germline V CDR1 and CDR2: MGHRA, YSYEKL. CDR3 size: 16 residues. Losses at the gene ends were 3 bases for V and 6 bases for J; bases not matched to a gene: 6.